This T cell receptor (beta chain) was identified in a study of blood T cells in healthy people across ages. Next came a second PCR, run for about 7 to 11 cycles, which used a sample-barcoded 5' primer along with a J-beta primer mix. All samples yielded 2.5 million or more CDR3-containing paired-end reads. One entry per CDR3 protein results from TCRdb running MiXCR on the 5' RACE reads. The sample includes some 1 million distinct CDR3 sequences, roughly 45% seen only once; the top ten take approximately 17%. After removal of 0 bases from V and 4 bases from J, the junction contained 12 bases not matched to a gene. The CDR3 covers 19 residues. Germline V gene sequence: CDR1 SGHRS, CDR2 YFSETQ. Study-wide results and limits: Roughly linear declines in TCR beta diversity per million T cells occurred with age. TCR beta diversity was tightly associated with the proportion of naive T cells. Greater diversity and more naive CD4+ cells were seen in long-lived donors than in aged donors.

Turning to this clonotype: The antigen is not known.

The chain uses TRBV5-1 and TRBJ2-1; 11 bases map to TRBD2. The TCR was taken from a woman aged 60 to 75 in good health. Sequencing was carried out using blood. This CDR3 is CASSLAGTTGTSGYNEQFF. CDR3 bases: TGCGCCAGCAGCTTGGCCGGGACGACCGGGACTAGCGGATACAATGAGCAGTTCTTC.